These T cell receptor beta chains were read from a single sample in a study of blood T cells in healthy people across ages. TCRdb redid the calling of the 5' RACE reads with MiXCR, one entry per CDR3 protein. This table has about 680,000 distinct CDR3 sequences, approximately 50% appearing once. Sequenced material: blood. The receptor set was obtained from an older woman in good health. CDR3s include the opening cysteine and the closing phenylalanine or tryptophan. Fields, in order: J gene, V gene, CDR3 protein.

>TRBJ2-1|TRBV5-1
CASSKLAGGPSGEQFF
>TRBJ2-1|TRBV7-2
CASSLAGDFYNEQFF
>TRBJ2-3|TRBV7-3
CASSLQGSGADTQYF
>TRBJ2-4|TRBV6-2/TRBV6-3
CASSYSSSGKNIQYF
>TRBJ2-2|TRBV6-2/TRBV6-3
CASSYEGWTGELFF
>TRBJ2-1|TRBV20-1
CSARDVQGYNEQFF
>TRBJ2-2|TRBV7-3
CASSRTGQGATGELFF
>TRBJ1-5|TRBV6-1
CASSEPWQMAKPQHF
>TRBJ1-5|TRBV9
CASSVEVNQPQHF
>TRBJ2-6|TRBV30
CGARGANVLTF
>TRBJ2-7|TRBV7-2
CASSIDRQGADQYF
>NA|TRBV7-2
CASSFLTGQTYEQYF
>TRBJ2-3|TRBV7-9
CASSLAPAGLTDTQYF
>TRBJ2-5|TRBV5-1
CASSPARREQETQYF
>TRBJ1-1|TRBV6-5
CASSPGGEGTEAFF
>TRBJ2-7|TRBV20-1
CSAREGQLEQYF
>TRBJ2-3|TRBV5-1
CASSLLGLPTDTQYF
>TRBJ2-5|TRBV29-1
CSVDGLAGTQETQYF
>TRBJ2-5|TRBV7-8
CASSLEGLQRLQETQYF
>TRBJ2-7|TRBV5-1
CASSLDRGTSEQYF
>TRBJ2-5|TRBV6-2/TRBV6-3
CASSYGLILAQYF
>TRBJ2-3|TRBV4-3
CASSQHRGVGPDTQYF
>TRBJ1-1|TRBV6-2/TRBV6-3
CASRTLNTEAFF